Presented here are 10 T cell receptor beta chains from one specimen sequenced in a study of spatial heterogeneity in lung cancer. The study's findings and limits: Within tumors, counts of expanded alpha and beta TCRs tracked tumor mutation counts.

Sample time point: sample taken at primary tumor resection. No antigen is known for these receptors. One entry per CDR3 protein results from TCRdb running MiXCR on the 5' RACE reads. The sample gives 8,700 or so distinct CDR3 sequences, over 11% of which show up once; roughly 13% is in the top ten. The sample in question was lung tumor tissue, obtained at surgery. The receptors were sampled from a male donor with early-stage non-small cell lung cancer.

This clonotype is deemed medium-sized. The chain couples TRBV2 to TRBJ2-2; a possible D gene is TRBD2 (5 bases). The CDR3 sequence is 15 residues long. Looked up from germline, CDR1 is SNHLY and CDR2 is FYNNEI. Deletions cut 6 bases from V and 0 bases from J, with 11 bases between. The CDR3 DNA is TGTGCCAGCAGCCCGGACGGGACGAACACCGGGGAGCTGTTTTTT. Translation: CASSPDGTNTGELFF.

This clonotype was recorded at least ten times. The chain employs TRBV24-1 and TRBJ2-1; D not certain. The CDR3 spans 15 residues. Trimming shortened V by 7 bases and J by 8 bases, and 20 bases separated the two germline ends. Germline V gene data show CDR1 as KGHDR and CDR2 as SFDVKD. The CDR3 protein is CATSSRYVGTDEQFF. The CDR3 DNA is TGTGCCACCAGCTCTAGGTACGTGGGTACAGATGAGCAGTTCTTC.

This clonotype is judged large. The CDR3 DNA sequence: TGCAGCGTTGTTACTCCTGAAGCTTTCTTT. Protein: CSVVTPEAFF. J is TRBJ1-1 and V is TRBV29-1; D uncertain. The CDR3 spans 10 residues. Germline values: CDR1 SQVTM, CDR2 ANQGSEA. Trimming cost V 4 bases and J 6 bases, with 6 bases left between them.

This clonotype was counted ten times or more. V and J are TRBV25-1 and TRBJ2-5; D perhaps matches TRBD1 (6 bases). Trimming removed 2 bases from V and 0 bases from J, with 19 bases in between. Germline V gives CDR1 MGHDK, CDR2 SYGVNS. This CDR3 is 18 amino acids long. The chain's CDR3 is CASSESIPLQGYQETQYF. DNA for the CDR3: TGTGCCAGCAGTGAAAGTATTCCGTTACAGGGCTACCAAGAGACCCAGTACTTC. Full variable domain (outside the CDR3, taken from reference TRBV25-1 and TRBJ2-5): EADIYQTPRYLVIGTGKKITLECSQTMGHDKMYWYQQDPGMELHLIHYSYGVNSTEKGDLSSESTVSRIRTEHFPLTLESARPSHTSQYLCASSESIPLQGYQETQYFGPGTRLLVL.

This clonotype has only one observation. The gene calls are TRBV6-5 and TRBJ1-1; TRBD1 agrees at 9 bases. Germline CDR1 and CDR2: MNHEY and SVGAGI. The trim removed 6 bases at V and 4 bases at J, leaving 3 bases unmatched. This CDR3 has 13 residues. CDR3 in amino acids: CASRTGGGTEAFF. In DNA form, the CDR3 reads TGTGCCAGCAGGACAGGGGGAGGCACTGAAGCTTTCTTT.

This clonotype is labeled medium-sized. The chain combines TRBV28 with TRBJ2-5; 10 bases map to TRBD2. The CDR3 runs 16 residues. With V trimmed by 4 bases and J by 1 base, 6 bases remained unmatched. Germline CDR1 and CDR2: MDHEN and SYDVKM. The CDR3 loop reads CASSSPTSGLQETQYF. CDR3 coding DNA: TGTGCCAGCAGTTCCCCGACTAGCGGGCTCCAAGAGACCCAGTACTTC. The entire variable domain, with the rest obtained from reference TRBV28 and TRBJ2-5, is as follows: DVKVTQSSRYLVKRTGEKVFLECVQDMDHENMFWYRQDPGLGLRLIYFSYDVKMKEKGDIPEGYSVSREKKERFSLILESASTNQTSMYLCASSSPTSGLQETQYFGPGTRLLVL.

This clonotype was picked up many times. The chain combines TRBV9 with TRBJ2-5; the D gene is possibly TRBD2 (7 bases). From germline, CDR1 is SGDLS and CDR2 YYNGEE. V dropped 3 bases and J dropped 5 bases, with 23 bases sitting between them. This CDR3 region has 17 residues. This chain's CDR3 is CASSARGGGSASETQYF. The CDR3 coding sequence is TGTGCCAGCAGCGCGAGGGGGGGCGGGAGCGCGTCCGAGACCCAGTACTTC.

This clonotype has at least ten counts. The rearrangement joins TRBV7-6 to TRBJ1-1; no clear D gene. Trimming took 4 bases from V and 1 from J, leaving 7 bases between them. The CDR3 runs to 13 residues. Germline lookup yields CDR1 SGHVS and CDR2 FNYEAQ. The CDR3 spells CASSSPPNTEAFF. DNA for the CDR3: TGTGCCAGCAGCTCGCCACCGAACACTGAAGCTTTCTTT.

This clonotype has a single count. V usage is TRBV3-1 and J usage is TRBJ2-1; 10 positions agree with TRBD2. This CDR3 has 17 residues. The germline CDR1 and CDR2 sequences are LGHDT and YNNKEL (reference sequence). V trimming: 4 bases; J trimming: 0 bases; junction bases outside the gene matches: 6. CDR3 sequence (DNA): TGTGCCAGCAGCCTCTTTACTAGCGGGATCTCCTACAATGAGCAGTTCTTC. Residues: CASSLFTSGISYNEQFF.

This clonotype is termed medium-sized. V usage is TRBV12-3 or TRBV12-4 and J usage is TRBJ1-3, with 9 bases lining up with TRBD1. The V segment lost 7 bases and the J segment 4 bases; nucleotides outside the gene matches: 2. This CDR3 spans 13 amino acids. CDR3 nucleotide sequence: TGTGCCAGCAAGACAGGGGGAGGAAACACCATATATTTT. Its translation: CASKTGGGNTIYF.